The TCR beta chain described here comes from a study of identical twins. Findings and limits, study-wide: Low generation probability was overrepresented in out-of-frame alpha sequences shared by twins. Insertions were reduced in abundant cord blood beta clonotypes but not in memory repertoires. Invariant MAIT and iNKT cells may have partly biased zero-insertion analyses.

After removal of 1 base from V and 5 bases from J, the junction contained 3 bases not matched to a gene. CDR1 and CDR2 from the germline V gene are LGHNA and YSLEER. The CDR3 is 15 residues long. MiXCR, run by TCRdb on the 5' RACE reads, gives a single entry per CDR3 protein. The repertoire consists of about 520,000 distinct CDR3 sequences, with less than 25% occurring once and the leading ten covering about 0.91%. About this clonotype: What it binds is not known.

These data were also reused for a study on T cells expressing NK-cell markers. This second study notes: Sorted CD3+CD56+NKG2C+, CD3+CD56+NKG2C- and CD3+CD56-NKG2C+ T-cell subsets were beta-chain profiled.

This chain links TRBV4-3 with TRBJ2-1; TRBD2 matches at 9 bases. Sequencing was carried out using CD4+ T cells sorted from blood. The origin of this receptor is a woman younger than 30 in good health. CDR3 nucleotides: TGCGCCAGCAGCCAAGTCCTAGCGGGACACAATGAGCAGTTCTTC. Its protein product is CASSQVLAGHNEQFF.